Reported below is one TCR beta chain. As a fraction of the sample, this clone is large (0.1 to 1%). The antigen it binds to is not known. There are no base qualities to consult, and no much larger clone falls within one base. Trimming takes 4 bases from V and 3 bases from J, and the germline ends sit 10 bases apart. The CDR3 contains 13 residues, cysteine and phenylalanine counted. Only the CDR3 portion is preserved as DNA: 39 bases, with reading frame beginning at the first base. At diagnosis, tumor, uninvolved tumor-adjacent lung and peripheral blood were collected and then preserved as a mix of FFPE and fresh-frozen material. This sample is part of a study of T cells in localized non-small cell lung cancer (dated by TCRdb to the early 2020s). With regard to the full study: Comparing tumors with uninvolved tumor-adjacent lungs, the study looked at the T cell repertoires of around 250 patients with early-stage NSCLC. Of the NSCLC patients, 129 were male and 107 were female, and the mean age was approximately 66 years. The cohort was made up of 200 to 250 treatment-naive NSCLC patients whose localized lung tumors had been resected.

TCR beta CDR3 regions were sequenced from DNA using the immunoSEQ Assay. The authors' pipeline ran thus. To compute T cell density, TCR beta template counts were normalized to usable DNA, which was estimated by amplifying housekeeping genes. Using the preseqR package, richness was estimated by extrapolating to 120,000 templates for tissue samples and 400,000 templates for PBMC samples. Clonality was defined by subtracting Pielou's evenness from one. Tissue-enriched TCRs were identified by differential abundance testing using productive amino-acid clonotypes, minimum total count 5 and alpha 0.1. The Jaccard Index and the Morisita Overlap Index were used to quantify repertoire overlap between compartments. TCR beta CDR3s were clustered by GLIPH together with public tetramer-defined viral CDR3s, and at least three viral sequences plus V-gene enrichment were required for viral motifs. This is the immuneACCESS table as TCRdb keeps it, with only in-frame sequences that have V and J called. A part of the clones is gone; compared with another copy, unresolved V genes explain less than half, and the rest is unexplained. The D gene and trimming were derived from the DNA, and the V and J assignments and clone size from that table. The sample contains thousands of clones, 35% to 45% of them found a single time. 7% to 9% of the sample belongs to the ten largest clones.

What the research found in general, with its limitations: Because the study design was exploratory, TCR variables were selected using unadjusted p-values without false-discovery rate correction. A median of approximately 55 of the top 100 tumor clones were detected in paired uninvolved adjacent lung, and around 27 of these tumor clones were also found among the top 100 clones of the paired uninvolved adjacent lung. The highest T cell clonality was observed in uninvolved tumor-adjacent lung, where clonality exceeded that of tumor, suggesting that antigenic responses were more focused in uninvolved tumor-adjacent lung. Higher blood T cell density associated with longer overall survival, while higher adjacent-lung clonality associated with shorter survival. Multi-region tumor sequencing was not performed, so intratumor heterogeneity could not be excluded.

This sequence originates from a man aged 35-69 years with stage I lung adenocarcinoma. The V gene is TRBV7-1 and the J gene is TRBJ2-7; the D gene cannot be named for sure. TRBV7-1 is an open reading frame, and its role is uncertain. The input for sequencing was lung tumor tissue, taken before any cancer treatment. The CDR3 protein: CASSLFGGYEQYF. DNA sequence: TGTGCCAGCAGCTTATTTGGCGGCTACGAGCAGTACTTC.